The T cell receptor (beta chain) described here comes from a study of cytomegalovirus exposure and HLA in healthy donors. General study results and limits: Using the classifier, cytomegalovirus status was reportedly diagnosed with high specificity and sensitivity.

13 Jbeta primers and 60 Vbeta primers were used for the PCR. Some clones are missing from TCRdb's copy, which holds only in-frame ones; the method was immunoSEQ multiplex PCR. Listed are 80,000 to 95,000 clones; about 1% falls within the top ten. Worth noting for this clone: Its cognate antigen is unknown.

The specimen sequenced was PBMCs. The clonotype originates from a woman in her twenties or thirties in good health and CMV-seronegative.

CDR3 DNA: TGTGCCAGCAGCTTAAACGGACTTTCGAACACTGAAGCTTTCTTT. Translated: CASSLNGLSNTEAFF. This chain links TRBV7-2 with TRBJ1-1; D ambiguous. The CDR3 spans 15 residues. Trimming took off 2 bases at V and 1 base at J, with 11 bases between the two ends. Per germline, CDR1 SGHTA and CDR2 FQGNSA.